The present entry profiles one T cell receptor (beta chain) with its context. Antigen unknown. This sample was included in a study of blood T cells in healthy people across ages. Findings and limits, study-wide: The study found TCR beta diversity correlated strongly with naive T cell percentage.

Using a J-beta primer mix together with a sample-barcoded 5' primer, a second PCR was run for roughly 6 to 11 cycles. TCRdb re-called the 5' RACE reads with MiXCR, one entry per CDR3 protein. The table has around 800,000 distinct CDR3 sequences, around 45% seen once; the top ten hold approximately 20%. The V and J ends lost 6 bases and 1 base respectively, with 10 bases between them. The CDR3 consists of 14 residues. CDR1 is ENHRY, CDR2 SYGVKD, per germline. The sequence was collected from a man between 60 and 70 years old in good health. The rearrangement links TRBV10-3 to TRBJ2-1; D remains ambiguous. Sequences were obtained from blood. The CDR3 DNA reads TGTGCCATCAGAAGTTCCACGTCCTACAATGAGCAGTTCTTC. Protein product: CAIRSSTSYNEQFF.